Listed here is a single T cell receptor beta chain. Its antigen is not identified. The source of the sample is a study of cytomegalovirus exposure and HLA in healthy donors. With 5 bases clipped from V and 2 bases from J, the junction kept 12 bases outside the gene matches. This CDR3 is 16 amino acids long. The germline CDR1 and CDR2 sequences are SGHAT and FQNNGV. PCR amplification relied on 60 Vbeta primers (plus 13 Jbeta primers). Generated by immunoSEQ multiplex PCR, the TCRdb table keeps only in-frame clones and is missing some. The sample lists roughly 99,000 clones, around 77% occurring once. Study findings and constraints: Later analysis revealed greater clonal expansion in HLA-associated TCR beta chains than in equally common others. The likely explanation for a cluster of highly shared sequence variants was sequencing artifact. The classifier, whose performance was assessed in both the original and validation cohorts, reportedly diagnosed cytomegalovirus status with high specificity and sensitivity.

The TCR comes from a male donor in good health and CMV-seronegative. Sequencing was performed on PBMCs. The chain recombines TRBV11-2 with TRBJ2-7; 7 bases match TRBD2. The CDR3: CASSRSLAEGAYEQYF. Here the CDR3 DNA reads TGTGCCAGCAGCCGCTCTCTAGCGGAAGGCGCCTACGAGCAGTACTTC.